Listed below are T cell receptor beta chains from one sample, sequenced in a study of shared clonotypes between healthy human individuals. Generated by immunoSEQ multiplex PCR, the TCRdb table keeps only in-frame clones and is missing some. The sample gives approximately 740,000 clones, roughly 70% of which show up once; 1.5% to 2% is in the top ten. The specimen was memory CD4+ T cells sorted from blood. These receptor sequences come from a woman under 40 in good health. CDR3s include the opening cysteine and the closing phenylalanine or tryptophan. A D gene is named only where the DNA matches it firmly. Clone size is shown for a subset of rows, as once, few, many or a class of expanded clone.

j_call v_call d_call clone_size cdr3_aa cdr3_nt
TRBJ1-5 TRBV7-8 . few CASSHTSYRDFNQPQHF TGTGCCAGCAGCCACACAAGTTACAGGGATTTCAATCAGCCCCAGCATTTT
TRBJ2-1 TRBV21-1 . . CASITGRLRFF TGTGCCAGCATCACCGGGAGACTCCGGTTCTTC
TRBJ2-7 TRBV28 . . CASFKGASVYEQYF TGTGCCAGTTTTAAGGGAGCTAGCGTCTACGAGCAGTACTTC
TRBJ1-4 TRBV2 . . CASSPLQKRQKLFF TGTGCCAGCAGTCCATTACAGAAACGGCAAAAACTGTTTTTT
TRBJ2-1 TRBV28 . . CASSPAGSSYNEQFF TGTGCCAGCAGTCCAGCAGGGAGCTCCTACAATGAGCAGTTCTTC
TRBJ1-2 TRBV6-1 TRBD1 . CAIGGQGSVGYGYTF TGTGCCATTGGAGGACAGGGTTCGGTCGGGTATGGCTACACCTTC
TRBJ1-4 TRBV2 . few CASSANSAANEKLFF TGTGCCAGCAGTGCGAACAGTGCGGCTAATGAAAAACTGTTTTTT
TRBJ2-1 TRBV28 TRBD2 . CASRNNPGTSGRVLFYEQFF TGTGCCAGCAGAAATAATCCCGGGACTAGCGGGAGAGTGTTGTTCTATGAGCAGTTCTTC
TRBJ1-2 TRBV5-8 TRBD1 . CASSLRGTGHYGYTF TGTGCCAGCAGCTTGAGGGGGACAGGCCACTATGGCTACACCTTC
TRBJ2-4 TRBV6-1 . . CASSESPSGGGLGKNIQYF TGTGCCAGCAGTGAATCGCCTAGTGGGGGCGGTCTGGGCAAAAACATTCAGTACTTC
TRBJ1-4 TRBV7-9 . . CASSLGSLWGTTNEKLFF TGTGCCAGCAGCTTAGGGTCTTTATGGGGCACGACTAATGAAAAACTGTTTTTT
TRBJ2-7 TRBV23-1 TRBD1 . CANVVTGVYEQYF TGCGCTAATGTGGTGACAGGGGTCTACGAGCAGTACTTC
TRBJ2-1 TRBV19 . . CASSIEGHGSSYNEQFF TGTGCCAGTAGTATAGAGGGACATGGGAGCTCCTACAATGAGCAGTTCTTC
TRBJ2-5 TRBV27 TRBD1 few CASGFQGEETQYF TGTGCCAGCGGGTTTCAGGGGGAGGAGACCCAGTACTTC
TRBJ2-1 TRBV23-1 TRBD2 . CARPVREGLNEQFF TGCGCCCGGCCGGTAAGGGAGGGCCTGAATGAGCAGTTCTTC
TRBJ1-2 TRBV7-6 . . CASSLARGIGYTF TGTGCCAGCAGCTTAGCCAGGGGAATTGGCTACACCTTC
TRBJ1-1 TRBV14 TRBD1 . CASSPQGAWTEAFF TGTGCCAGCAGCCCACAGGGGGCTTGGACTGAAGCTTTCTTT
TRBJ2-1 TRBV5-1 TRBD1 . CASSSDRVVNEQFF TGCGCCAGCAGCTCGGACAGGGTGGTCAATGAGCAGTTCTTC
TRBJ2-7 TRBV10-2 . . CASSEFARSSYEQYF TGCGCCAGCAGTGAGTTCGCGCGTAGCTCCTACGAGCAGTACTTC
TRBJ1-5 TRBV2 . . CASSEEGNQPQHF TGTGCCAGCAGTGAAGAGGGGAATCAGCCCCAGCATTTT
TRBJ1-1 TRBV14 . . CASSQERLFTEAFF TGTGCCAGCAGCCAAGAGAGGTTGTTCACTGAAGCTTTCTTT
TRBJ1-4 TRBV5-1 . . CASKDLSTNEKLFF TGCGCCAGCAAGGATCTGTCCACTAATGAAAAACTGTTTTTT
TRBJ2-3 TRBV19 TRBD2 . CASSIDSGGTDTQYF TGTGCCAGTAGTATTGATAGCGGGGGCACAGATACGCAGTATTTT
TRBJ2-7 TRBV4-1 . few CASSQRPDGAYEQYF TGCGCCAGCAGCCAGCGACCGGACGGTGCCTACGAGCAGTACTTC
TRBJ2-7 TRBV27 . . CASSSLTGRLWF TGTGCCAGCAGCTCCCTCACGGGGAGGCTATGGTTC
TRBJ1-2 TRBV5-1 . . CASSLIPGAGYTF TGCGCCAGCAGCCTCATTCCAGGGGCCGGCTACACCTTC
TRBJ1-1 TRBV30 . . CAWSPRTALEAFF TGTGCCTGGAGCCCTAGGACAGCACTTGAAGCTTTCTTT
TRBJ2-7 TRBV2 . few CASSRQANEQYF TGTGCCAGCAGTCGACAGGCAAACGAGCAGTACTTC
TRBJ2-7 TRBV6-1 TRBD1 . CASSERLRDRASYEQYF TGTGCCAGCAGTGAGAGATTGAGGGACAGGGCCTCCTACGAGCAGTACTTC
TRBJ2-7 TRBV6-5 . few CASQKPGYGYEQYF TGTGCCAGCCAAAAACCAGGGTACGGCTACGAGCAGTACTTC
TRBJ2-7 TRBV28 . . CASSPTVPYEQYF TGTGCCAGCAGCCCCACGGTGCCCTACGAGCAGTACTTC
TRBJ1-1 TRBV7-9 . . CASSLSESEGAEAFF TGTGCCAGCAGCTTATCTGAGAGTGAGGGGGCTGAAGCTTTCTTT
TRBJ2-2 TRBV28 . . CASSFAGAVANTGELFF TGTGCCAGCAGTTTCGCGGGGGCGGTAGCGAACACCGGGGAGCTGTTTTTT
TRBJ2-7 TRBV5-1 . . CASSLDWGYEQYF TGCGCCAGCAGCTTGGATTGGGGCTACGAGCAGTACTTC
TRBJ2-2 TRBV7-2 TRBD1 . CASSLIQGFGELFF TGTGCCAGCAGCTTAATACAGGGGTTCGGGGAGCTGTTTTTT
TRBJ2-5 TRBV7-3 . . CASSLVGGGKETQYF TGTGCCAGCAGCTTAGTTGGTGGGGGAAAAGAGACCCAGTACTTC
TRBJ2-2 TRBV10-3 . once CAISGTQNTGELFF TGTGCCATCAGTGGGACTCAGAACACCGGGGAGCTGTTTTTT
TRBJ2-2 TRBV6-1 . . CASSRLRENTGELFF TGTGCCAGCAGTCGGTTGCGGGAAAACACCGGGGAGCTGTTTTTT
TRBJ2-7 TRBV15 . . CATSRGLNEQYF TGTGCCACCAGCAGAGGTCTTAACGAGCAGTACTTC
TRBJ2-5 TRBV19 . few CASSPQGPETQYF TGTGCCAGTAGTCCACAGGGCCCGGAGACCCAGTACTTC
TRBJ2-2 TRBV10-2 . . CASRSGGRNTGELFF TGCGCCAGCAGATCCGGGGGCCGGAACACCGGGGAGCTGTTTTTT
TRBJ2-1 TRBV25-1 . . CASSDRNYNEQFF TGTGCCAGCAGTGACAGGAATTACAATGAGCAGTTCTTC
TRBJ2-5 TRBV7-9 . . CASRYGRGEQETQYF TGTGCCAGCAGATATGGGAGGGGGGAGCAAGAGACCCAGTACTTC
TRBJ1-2 TRBV19 TRBD1 once CASSLRTGTGGYTF TGTGCCAGTAGTCTACGGACAGGGACTGGTGGCTACACCTTC
TRBJ2-1 TRBV25-1 TRBD2 . CASSEVLAGGSNEQFF TGTGCCAGCAGTGAGGTACTAGCGGGAGGTAGCAATGAGCAGTTCTTC
TRBJ1-1 TRBV6-6 . . CASSYSDTEAFF TGTGCCAGCAGTTATTCGGACACTGAAGCTTTCTTT
TRBJ1-5 TRBV30 . . CAWSHDGWDQPQHF TGTGCCTGGAGCCACGATGGCTGGGATCAGCCCCAGCATTTT
TRBJ2-5 TRBV18 . . CASSPGPGGETQYF TGTGCCAGCTCACCAGGACCAGGGGGGGAGACCCAGTACTTC
TRBJ2-7 TRBV29-1 . . CSVSWDYEQYF TGCAGCGTAAGCTGGGACTACGAGCAGTACTTC
TRBJ2-1 TRBV7-2 . many CASRMYLQDEQFF TGTGCCAGCAGGATGTACCTGCAGGATGAGCAGTTCTTC
TRBJ1-3 TRBV28 TRBD1 . CASRDRGPGNTIYF TGTGCCAGCAGGGACAGGGGACCTGGAAACACCATATATTTT
TRBJ2-5 TRBV7-8 TRBD2 . CASSIRTSGRAGIETQYF TGTGCCAGCAGCATCAGGACTAGCGGGAGGGCCGGTATAGAGACCCAGTACTTC
TRBJ2-2 TRBV27 TRBD1 few CASRIQGAVTGELFF TGTGCCAGCAGGATACAGGGGGCGGTCACCGGGGAGCTGTTTTTT
TRBJ2-6 TRBV10-3 . . CAIQGEGANVLTF TGTGCCATCCAGGGTGAGGGGGCCAACGTCCTGACTTTC